This record concerns one T cell receptor (beta chain) sequence. Its antigen is unknown. This specimen comes from a study of CD8 T cells in ankylosing spondylitis. Quantitative 5'-RACE with molecular barcodes generated TCR beta libraries. TCRdb independently ran MiXCR on the 5' RACE reads; one entry per CDR3 protein. The sample yields some 700,000 distinct CDR3 sequences, under 20% seen once. Study outcomes and limitations: It appeared that ankylosing spondylitis blood was characterized by a TCR beta motif of roughly 8 highly homologous variants. Clones that were linked to disease were CD8+ and were relatively rare in peripheral blood. The authors reported significant enrichment of disease-linked clones in matched ankylosing spondylitis synovial fluid. Previous work reported some of these motif variants in the synovial fluid and blood of reactive arthritis.

The TCR comes from a male donor with ankylosing spondylitis. Sequencing was performed on blood, either unsorted or a sorted T cell fraction (not recorded which).

The CDR3 DNA reads TGTGCCAGCAGTGGCTGGACAGGGGGAGACACTGAAGCTTTCTTT. Encoded protein: CASSGWTGGDTEAFF. This chain connects TRBV27 to TRBJ1-1, with 10 positions matching TRBD1. J lost 3 bases, V lost 5 bases, and 6 bases had no gene match. This CDR3 region has 15 residues. The germline CDR1 and CDR2 sequences are MNHEY and SMNVEV (reference sequence).